The present entry profiles one T cell receptor beta chain with its context. No antigen is known for it. Other DNA sequences within the sample encode an identical CDR3. The data are from a study of shared clonotypes between healthy human individuals. Across the study: In total, the donors were a couple of women and a few men aged 18 to 49. Findings and limits, study-wide: Several donors held about 5% of naive CD4 clonotypes in common.

The table came from immunoSEQ multiplex PCR; TCRdb's copy has only in-frame clones and leaves some out. This table has fewer than 850,000 clones, about 78% appearing once. Sequencing was performed on memory CD4+ T cells sorted from blood. Subset indicated: CD45RA-negative fraction. This sequence originates from a woman in her 30s in good health.

The CDR3 sequence: CASSPNRDEKLFF. The DNA for the CDR3 is TGTGCCAGCTCACCCAACAGGGATGAAAAACTGTTTTTT. The chain couples TRBV18 to TRBJ1-4, with TRBD1 as a possible D gene (6 bases). Trimming shortened V by 3 bases and J by 6 bases, and 8 bases separated the two germline ends. Germline V gene data show CDR1 as KGHSH and CDR2 as LQKENI. The CDR3 extends over 13 amino acids. Combining the CDR3 with reference TRBV18 and TRBJ1-4 gives the whole variable domain NAGVMQNPRHLVRRRGQEARLRCSPMKGHSHVYWYRQLPEEGLKFMVYLQKENIIDESGMPKERFSAEFPKEGPSILRIQQVVRGDSAAYFCASSPNRDEKLFFGSGTQLSVL.